This T cell receptor (beta chain) was observed in a study of T cells in Graves' hyperthyroidism and ophthalmopathy. Notes on the study in general: Blood held most thyroid clonotypes expanded above 0.001 frequency. The model predicted ophthalmopathy a median about 6.6 months before onset. Ophthalmopathy could be told apart from stable hyperthyroidism with a 13 V-J model.

There are many counts of this clonotype. The antigen remains undetermined. Trimming cost V 6 bases and J 6 bases; bases outside gene matches: 12. This CDR3 comprises 15 residues. Template material for amplifying TCR beta CDR3 regions consisted of RNA transcripts. First-round RT-PCR with HTBI primers amplified the TCR CDR3 region. A single record per CDR3 protein comes from TCRdb applying MiXCR to the multiplex PCR reads. Altogether 610,000 or so distinct CDR3 sequences are present, around 46% being singletons, with the ten largest covering approximately 8.4%. The receptor comes from a woman in her late teens or twenties with Graves' hyperthyroidism. This chain links TRBV12-3 or TRBV12-4 with TRBJ2-7; 9 bases are a match to TRBD1. Sequencing input: peripheral blood or thyroid tissue (not recorded which). This chain's CDR3 is CASSRPGTGRGEQYF. As DNA, the CDR3 is TGTGCCAGCAGCCGACCCGGGACAGGGAGAGGCGAGCAGTACTTC.